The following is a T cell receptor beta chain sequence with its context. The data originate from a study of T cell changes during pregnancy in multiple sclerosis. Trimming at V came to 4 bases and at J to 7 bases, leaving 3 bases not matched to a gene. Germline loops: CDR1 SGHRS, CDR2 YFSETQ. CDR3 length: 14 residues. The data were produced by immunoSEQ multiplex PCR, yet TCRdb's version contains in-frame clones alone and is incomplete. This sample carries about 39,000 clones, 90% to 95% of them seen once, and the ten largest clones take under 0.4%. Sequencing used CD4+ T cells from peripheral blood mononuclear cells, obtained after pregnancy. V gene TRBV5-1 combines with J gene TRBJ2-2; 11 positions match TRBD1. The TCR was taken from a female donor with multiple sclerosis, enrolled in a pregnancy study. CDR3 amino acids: CASSRTGGHGELFF. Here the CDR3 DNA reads TGCGCCAGCAGCCGGACAGGGGGCCACGGGGAGCTGTTTTTT.